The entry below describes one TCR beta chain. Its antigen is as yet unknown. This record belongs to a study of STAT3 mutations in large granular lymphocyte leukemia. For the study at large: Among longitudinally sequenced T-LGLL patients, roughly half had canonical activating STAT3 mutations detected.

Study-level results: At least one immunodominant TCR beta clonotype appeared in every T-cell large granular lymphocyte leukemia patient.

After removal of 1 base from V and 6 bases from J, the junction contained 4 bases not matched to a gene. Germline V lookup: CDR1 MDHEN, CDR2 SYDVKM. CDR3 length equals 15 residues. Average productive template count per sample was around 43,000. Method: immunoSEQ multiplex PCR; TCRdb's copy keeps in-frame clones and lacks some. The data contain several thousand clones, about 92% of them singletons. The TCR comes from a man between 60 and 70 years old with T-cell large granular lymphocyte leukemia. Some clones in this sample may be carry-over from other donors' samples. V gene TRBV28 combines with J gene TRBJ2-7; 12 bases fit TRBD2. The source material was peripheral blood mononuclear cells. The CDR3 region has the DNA TGTGCCAGCAGTTTATCGACTAGCGGGAGTGGCGAGCAGTACTTC. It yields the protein CASSLSTSGSGEQYF.